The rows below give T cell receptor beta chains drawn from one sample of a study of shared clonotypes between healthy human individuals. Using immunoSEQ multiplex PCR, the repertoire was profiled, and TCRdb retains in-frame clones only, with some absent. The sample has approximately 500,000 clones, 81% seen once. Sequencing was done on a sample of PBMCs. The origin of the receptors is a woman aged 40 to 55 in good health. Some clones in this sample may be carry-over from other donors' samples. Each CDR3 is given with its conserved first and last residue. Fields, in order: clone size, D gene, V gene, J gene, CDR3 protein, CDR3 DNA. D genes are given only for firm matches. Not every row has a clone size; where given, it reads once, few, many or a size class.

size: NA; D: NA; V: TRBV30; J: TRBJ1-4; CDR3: CAWSLFRGTNEKLFF; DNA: TGTGCCTGGAGCCTTTTCAGGGGTACTAATGAAAAACTGTTTTTT
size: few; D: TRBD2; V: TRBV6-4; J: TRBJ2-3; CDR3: CASSDRAGSADTQYF; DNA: TGTGCCAGCAGTGATAGAGCGGGGAGCGCAGATACGCAGTATTTT
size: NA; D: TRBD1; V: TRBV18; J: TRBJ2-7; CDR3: CASSPPDRGSHEQYF; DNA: TGTGCCAGCTCACCACCGGACAGGGGATCCCACGAGCAGTACTTC
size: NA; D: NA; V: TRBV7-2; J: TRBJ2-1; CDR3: CASSLWWPSNNERFF; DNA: TGTGCCAGCAGCTTATGGTGGCCGAGCAACAATGAGCGGTTCTTC
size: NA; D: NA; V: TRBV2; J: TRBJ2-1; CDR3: CASIPGEDNEQFF; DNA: TGTGCCAGCATACCGGGAGAGGACAATGAGCAGTTCTTC
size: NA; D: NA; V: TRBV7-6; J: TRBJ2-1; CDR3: CASSPRGANEQFF; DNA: TGTGCCAGCTCCCCACGTGGGGCCAATGAGCAGTTCTTC
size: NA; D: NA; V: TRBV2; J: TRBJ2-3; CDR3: CASSVFNPDTQYF; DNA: TGTGCCAGCAGTGTTTTTAATCCTGATACGCAGTATTTT
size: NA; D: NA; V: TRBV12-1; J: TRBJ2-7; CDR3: CASSPPSGRAFYEQYF; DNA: TGTGCCAGCAGCCCCCCCTCCGGGAGGGCCTTCTACGAGCAGTACTTC
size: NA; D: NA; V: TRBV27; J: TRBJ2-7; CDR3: CASSLNRPSVGEQYF; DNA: TGTGCCAGCAGTTTAAATCGCCCGTCGGTGGGCGAGCAGTACTTC
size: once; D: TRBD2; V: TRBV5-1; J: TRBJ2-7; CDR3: CASSLAGAGTYEQYF; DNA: TGCGCCAGCAGCTTGGCCGGAGCGGGAACCTACGAGCAGTACTTC
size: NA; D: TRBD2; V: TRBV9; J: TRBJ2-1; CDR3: CASSVGTSGLSYNEQFF; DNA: TGTGCCAGCAGCGTAGGGACTAGCGGTTTATCCTACAATGAGCAGTTCTTC
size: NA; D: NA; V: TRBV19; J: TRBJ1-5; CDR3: CASSTQNQPQHF; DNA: TGTGCCAGTAGTACGCAGAATCAGCCCCAGCATTTT
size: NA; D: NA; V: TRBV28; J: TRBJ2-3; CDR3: CASSLGLRDTDTQYF; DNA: TGTGCCAGCAGTTTGGGACTGCGCGACACAGATACGCAGTATTTT
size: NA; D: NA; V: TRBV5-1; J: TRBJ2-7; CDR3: CASSLAATYEQYF; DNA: TGCGCCAGCAGCTTGGCGGCCACCTACGAGCAGTACTTC
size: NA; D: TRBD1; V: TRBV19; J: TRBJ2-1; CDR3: CASSIGQGDEQFF; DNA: TGTGCCAGTAGTATAGGACAGGGAGATGAGCAGTTCTTC
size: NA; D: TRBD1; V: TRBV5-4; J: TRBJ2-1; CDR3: CASSLGGAGFNEQFF; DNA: TGTGCCAGCAGCCTAGGGGGCGCGGGTTTCAATGAGCAGTTCTTC
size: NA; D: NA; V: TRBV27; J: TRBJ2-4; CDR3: CASSFAEDLAKNIQYF; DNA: TGTGCCAGCAGTTTTGCAGAGGACTTAGCCAAAAACATTCAGTACTTC
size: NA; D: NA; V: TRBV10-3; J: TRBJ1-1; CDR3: CAIKEDSLNTEAFF; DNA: TGTGCCATCAAAGAGGACAGCCTGAACACTGAAGCTTTCTTT
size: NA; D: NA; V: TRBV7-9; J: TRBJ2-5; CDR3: CASSLEGGGPLQETQYF; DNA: TGTGCCAGCAGCTTAGAAGGAGGCGGGCCCCTACAAGAGACCCAGTACTTC
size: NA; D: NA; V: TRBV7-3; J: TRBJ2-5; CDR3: CASSLTWTDPQYF; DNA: TGTGCCAGCAGCTTAACGTGGACAGATCCCCAGTACTTC
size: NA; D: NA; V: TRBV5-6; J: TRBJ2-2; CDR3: CASSLTGRTGELFF; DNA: TGTGCCAGCAGCTTGACAGGGAGAACCGGGGAGCTGTTTTTT
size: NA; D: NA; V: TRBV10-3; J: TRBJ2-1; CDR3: CAISREGAGRTYNEQFF; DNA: TGTGCCATCAGTCGAGAGGGGGCGGGAAGAACCTACAATGAGCAGTTCTTC